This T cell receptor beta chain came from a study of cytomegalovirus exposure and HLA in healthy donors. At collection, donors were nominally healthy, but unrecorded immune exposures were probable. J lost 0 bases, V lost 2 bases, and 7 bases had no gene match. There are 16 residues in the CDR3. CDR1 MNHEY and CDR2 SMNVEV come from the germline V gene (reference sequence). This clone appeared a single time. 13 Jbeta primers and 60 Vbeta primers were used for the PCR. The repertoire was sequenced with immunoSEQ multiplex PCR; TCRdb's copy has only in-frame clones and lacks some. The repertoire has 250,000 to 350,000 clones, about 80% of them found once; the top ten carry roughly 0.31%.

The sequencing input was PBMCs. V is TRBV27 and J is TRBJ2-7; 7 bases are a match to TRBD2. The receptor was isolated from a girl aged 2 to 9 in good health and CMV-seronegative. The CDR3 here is CASSLQGGRASYEQYF. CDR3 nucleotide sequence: TGTGCCAGCAGTTTACAGGGTGGGAGGGCCTCCTACGAGCAGTACTTC.